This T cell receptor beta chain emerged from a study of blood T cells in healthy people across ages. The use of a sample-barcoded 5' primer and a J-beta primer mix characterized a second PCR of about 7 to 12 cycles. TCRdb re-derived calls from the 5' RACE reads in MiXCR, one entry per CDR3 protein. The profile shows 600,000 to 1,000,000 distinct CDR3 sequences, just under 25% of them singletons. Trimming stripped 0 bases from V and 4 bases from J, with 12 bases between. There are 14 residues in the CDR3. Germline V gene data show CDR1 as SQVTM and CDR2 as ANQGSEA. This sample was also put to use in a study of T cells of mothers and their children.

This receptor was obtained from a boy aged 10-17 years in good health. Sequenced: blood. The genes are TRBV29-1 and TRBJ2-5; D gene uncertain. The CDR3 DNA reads TGCAGCGTTGAAGATGGGCGCCACCGAGAGACCCAGTACTTC. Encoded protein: CSVEDGRHRETQYF.